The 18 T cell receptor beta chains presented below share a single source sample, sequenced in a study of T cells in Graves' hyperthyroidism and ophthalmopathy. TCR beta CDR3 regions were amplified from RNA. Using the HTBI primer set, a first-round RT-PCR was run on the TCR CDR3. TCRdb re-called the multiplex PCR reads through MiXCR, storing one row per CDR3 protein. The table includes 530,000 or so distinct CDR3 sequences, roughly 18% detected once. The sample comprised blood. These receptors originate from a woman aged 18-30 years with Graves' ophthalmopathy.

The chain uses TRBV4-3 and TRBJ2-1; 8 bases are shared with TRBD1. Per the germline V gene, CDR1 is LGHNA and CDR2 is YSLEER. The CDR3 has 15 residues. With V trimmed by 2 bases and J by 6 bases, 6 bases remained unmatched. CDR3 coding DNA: TGCGCCAGCAGCCAATATCGGACAGGGACCAATGAGCAGTTCTTC. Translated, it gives CASSQYRTGTNEQFF.

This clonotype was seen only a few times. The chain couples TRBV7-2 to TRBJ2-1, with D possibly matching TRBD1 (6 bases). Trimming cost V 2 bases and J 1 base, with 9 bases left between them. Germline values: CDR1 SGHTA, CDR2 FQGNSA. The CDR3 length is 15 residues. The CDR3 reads CASSLTQGSYNEQFF. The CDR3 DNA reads TGTGCCAGCAGCTTAACGCAGGGGTCCTACAATGAGCAGTTCTTC.

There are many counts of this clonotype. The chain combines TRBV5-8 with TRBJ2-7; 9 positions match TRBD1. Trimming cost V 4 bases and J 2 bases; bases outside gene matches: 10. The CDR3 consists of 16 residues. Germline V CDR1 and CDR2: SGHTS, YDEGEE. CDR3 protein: CASSPGTGRATYEQYF. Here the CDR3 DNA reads TGTGCCAGCAGCCCCGGGACAGGGAGAGCCACCTACGAGCAGTACTTC.

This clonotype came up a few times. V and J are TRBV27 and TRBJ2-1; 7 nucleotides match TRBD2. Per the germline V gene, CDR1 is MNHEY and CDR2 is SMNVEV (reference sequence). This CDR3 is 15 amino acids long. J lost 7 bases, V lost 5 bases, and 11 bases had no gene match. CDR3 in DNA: TGTGCCAGCAGTCTAACCGGCGGGAGATGGAATGAGCAGTTCTTC. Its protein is CASSLTGGRWNEQFF.

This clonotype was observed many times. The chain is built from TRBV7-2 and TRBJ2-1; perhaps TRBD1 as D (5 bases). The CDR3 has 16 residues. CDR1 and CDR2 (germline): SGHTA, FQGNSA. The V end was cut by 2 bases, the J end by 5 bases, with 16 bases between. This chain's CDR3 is CASSLSRQFGHNEQFF. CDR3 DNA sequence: TGTGCCAGCAGCTTAAGTCGACAGTTTGGGCACAATGAGCAGTTCTTC.

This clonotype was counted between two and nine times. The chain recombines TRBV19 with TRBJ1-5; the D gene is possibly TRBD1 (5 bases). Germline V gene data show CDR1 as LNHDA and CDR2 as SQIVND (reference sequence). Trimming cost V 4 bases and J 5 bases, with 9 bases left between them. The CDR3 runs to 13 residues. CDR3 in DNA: TGTGCCAGTAGTACTCAGGGTGATCAGCCCCAGCATTTT. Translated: CASSTQGDQPQHF.

The CDR3 loop is CASSRTLAGFSYNEQFF. In DNA, the CDR3 is TGCGCCAGCAGCCGTACCCTAGCGGGATTTAGTTACAATGAGCAGTTCTTC. The chain recombines TRBV5-1 with TRBJ2-1; 9 nucleotides line up with TRBD2. This CDR3 has 17 residues. V shed 4 bases, J shed 4 bases, and the junction held 12 bases outside the gene matches. The germline gives CDR1 SGHRS, CDR2 YFSETQ. Full variable domain (rest looked up from reference TRBV5-1 and TRBJ2-1): KAGVTQTPRYLIKTRGQQVTLSCSPISGHRSVSWYQQTPGQGLQFLFEYFSETQRNKGNFPGRFSGRQFSNSRSEMNVSTLELGDSALYLCASSRTLAGFSYNEQFFGPGTRLTVL.

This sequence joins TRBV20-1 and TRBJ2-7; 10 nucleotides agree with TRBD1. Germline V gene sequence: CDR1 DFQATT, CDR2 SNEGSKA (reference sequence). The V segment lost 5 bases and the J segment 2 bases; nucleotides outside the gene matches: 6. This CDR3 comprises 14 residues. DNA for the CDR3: TGCAGTGCTCAGTCCGGGACAGGGGCCTACGAGCAGTACTTC. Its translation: CSAQSGTGAYEQYF.

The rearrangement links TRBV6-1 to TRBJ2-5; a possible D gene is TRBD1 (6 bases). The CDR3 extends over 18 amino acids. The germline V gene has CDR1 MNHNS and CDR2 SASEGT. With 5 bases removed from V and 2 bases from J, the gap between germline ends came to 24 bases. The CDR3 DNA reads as TGTGCCAGCAGTTACGCGCCGAGCGAAAGGGGGTGGCAAGAGACCCAGTACTTC. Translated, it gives CASSYAPSERGWQETQYF.

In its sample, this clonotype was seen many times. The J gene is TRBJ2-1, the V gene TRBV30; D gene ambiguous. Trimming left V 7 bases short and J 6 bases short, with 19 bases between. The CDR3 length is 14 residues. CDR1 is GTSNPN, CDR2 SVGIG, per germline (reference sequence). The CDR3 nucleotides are TGTGCCTACCCGATTTTCGGGCGTATCAATGAGCAGTTCTTC. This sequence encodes CAYPIFGRINEQFF. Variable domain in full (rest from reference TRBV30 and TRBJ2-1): SQTIHQWPATLVQPVGSPLSLECTVEGTSNPNLYWYRQAAGRGLQLLFYSVGIGQISSEVPQNLSASRPQDRQFILSSKKLLLSDSGFYLCAYPIFGRINEQFFGPGTRLTVL.

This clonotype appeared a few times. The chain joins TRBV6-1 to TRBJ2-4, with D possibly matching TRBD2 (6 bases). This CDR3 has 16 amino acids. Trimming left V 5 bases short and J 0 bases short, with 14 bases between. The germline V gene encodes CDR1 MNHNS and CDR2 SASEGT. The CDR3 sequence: CASSTGSGLAKNIQYF. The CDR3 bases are TGTGCCAGCAGTACTGGTAGCGGTCTAGCCAAAAACATTCAGTACTTC.

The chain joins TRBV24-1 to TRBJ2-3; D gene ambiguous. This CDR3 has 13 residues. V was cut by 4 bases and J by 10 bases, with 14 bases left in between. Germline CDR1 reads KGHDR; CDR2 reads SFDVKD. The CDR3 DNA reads TGTGCCACCAGTGACCCTGTGGGTTCGGCGCAGTATTTT. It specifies CATSDPVGSAQYF.

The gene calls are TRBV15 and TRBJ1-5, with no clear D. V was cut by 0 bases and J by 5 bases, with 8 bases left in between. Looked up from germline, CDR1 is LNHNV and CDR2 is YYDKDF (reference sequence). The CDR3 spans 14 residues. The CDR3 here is CATSRDRGDQPQHF. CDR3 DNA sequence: TGTGCCACCAGCAGAGATCGTGGGGATCAGCCCCAGCATTTT. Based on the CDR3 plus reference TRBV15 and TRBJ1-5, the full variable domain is DAMVIQNPRYQVTQFGKPVTLSCSQTLNHNVMYWYQQKSSQAPKLLFHYYDKDFNNEADTPDNFQSRRPNTSFCFLDIRSPGLGDTAMYLCATSRDRGDQPQHFGDGTRLSIL.

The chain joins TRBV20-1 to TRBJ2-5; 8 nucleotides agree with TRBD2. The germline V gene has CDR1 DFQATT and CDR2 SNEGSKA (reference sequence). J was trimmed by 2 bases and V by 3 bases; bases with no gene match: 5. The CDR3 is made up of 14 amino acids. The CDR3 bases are TGCAGTGCTAGTCCGGGACTAGTTCAAGAGACCCAGTACTTC. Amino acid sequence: CSASPGLVQETQYF.

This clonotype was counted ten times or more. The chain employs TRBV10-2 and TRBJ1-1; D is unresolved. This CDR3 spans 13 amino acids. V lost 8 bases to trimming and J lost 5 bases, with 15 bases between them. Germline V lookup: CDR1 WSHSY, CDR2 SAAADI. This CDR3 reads CASADREETEAFF. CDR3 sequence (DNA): TGCGCCAGCGCCGACCGGGAGGAGACTGAAGCTTTCTTT.

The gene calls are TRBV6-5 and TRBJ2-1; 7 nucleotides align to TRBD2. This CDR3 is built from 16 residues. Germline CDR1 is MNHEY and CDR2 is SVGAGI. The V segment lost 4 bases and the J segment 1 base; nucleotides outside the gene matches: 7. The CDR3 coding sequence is TGTGCCAGCAGTTCTAGCGGAGGGGTTTCCTACAATGAGCAGTTCTTC. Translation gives CASSSSGGVSYNEQFF.

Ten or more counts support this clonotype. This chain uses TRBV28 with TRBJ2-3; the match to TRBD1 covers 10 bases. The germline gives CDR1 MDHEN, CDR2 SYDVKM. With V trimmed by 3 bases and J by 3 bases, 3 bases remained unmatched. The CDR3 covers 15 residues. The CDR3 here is CASSFWDRGTDTQYF. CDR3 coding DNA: TGTGCCAGCAGTTTTTGGGACAGGGGAACAGATACGCAGTATTTT.

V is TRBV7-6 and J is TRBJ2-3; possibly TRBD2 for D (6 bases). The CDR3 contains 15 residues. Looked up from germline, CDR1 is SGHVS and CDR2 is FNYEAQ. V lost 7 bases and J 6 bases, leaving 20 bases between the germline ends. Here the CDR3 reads CASTQGPASEDTQYF. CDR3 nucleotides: TGTGCCAGCACCCAAGGCCCGGCTAGCGAGGATACGCAGTATTTT. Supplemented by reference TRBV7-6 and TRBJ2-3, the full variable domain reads GAGVSQSPRYKVTKRGQDVALRCDPISGHVSLYWYRQALGQGPEFLTYFNYEAQQDKSGLPNDRFSAERPEGSISTLTIQRTEQRDSAMYRCASTQGPASEDTQYFGPGTRLTVL.